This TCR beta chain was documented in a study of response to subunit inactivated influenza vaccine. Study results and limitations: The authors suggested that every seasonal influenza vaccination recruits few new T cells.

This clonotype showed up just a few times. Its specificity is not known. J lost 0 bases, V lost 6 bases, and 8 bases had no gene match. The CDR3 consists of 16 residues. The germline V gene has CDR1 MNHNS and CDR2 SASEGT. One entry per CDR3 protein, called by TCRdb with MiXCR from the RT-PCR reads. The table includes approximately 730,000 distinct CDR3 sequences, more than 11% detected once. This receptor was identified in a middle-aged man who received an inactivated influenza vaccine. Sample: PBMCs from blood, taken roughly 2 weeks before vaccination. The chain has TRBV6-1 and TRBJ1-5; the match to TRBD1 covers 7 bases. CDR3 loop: CASSRNRDSSNQPQHF. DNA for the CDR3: TGTGCCAGCAGCCGAAACCGGGACAGTAGCAATCAGCCCCAGCATTTT.